Following are 27 T cell receptor beta chains from one sample sequenced in a study of blood T cell repertoires in COVID-19. Profiling relied on immunoSEQ multiplex PCR, and the TCRdb table lists in-frame clones only, not all of them. The table has around 230,000 clones, 88% seen once. Sequencing was carried out using PBMCs or T cells enriched from blood (not recorded which). All receptors come from a woman aged 40 to 49 with acute COVID-19.

J is TRBJ1-2 and V is TRBV18, with D perhaps matching TRBD1 (6 bases). Germline V gene sequence: CDR1 KGHSH, CDR2 LQKENI. This CDR3 is built from 14 residues. V dropped 3 bases and J dropped 3 bases, with 11 bases sitting between them. The chain's CDR3 is CASSPQGYDYGYTF. CDR3 nucleotide sequence: TGTGCCAGCTCACCTCAGGGGTACGACTATGGCTACACCTTC.

The rearrangement uses TRBV11-2 and TRBJ1-2; no firm D call. The V gene's germline CDR1 is SGHAT and CDR2 FQNNGV. Trimming took off 0 bases at V and 8 bases at J, with 13 bases between the two ends. The CDR3 is 14 amino acids. DNA for the CDR3: TGTGCCAGCAGCTTAGATCTTCCGAGCAGGGGCTACACCTTC. It specifies CASSLDLPSRGYTF.

The chain carries TRBV29-1 and TRBJ1-4; TRBD1 matches at 8 bases. The J segment lost 8 bases and the V segment lost 7 bases, leaving 9 bases of the junction unmatched. In germline, CDR1 is SQVTM, CDR2 ANQGSEA. This CDR3 spans 13 amino acids. The CDR3 loop is CSAGGTGGEKLFF. CDR3 bases: TGCAGCGCCGGGGGGACAGGAGGCGAAAAACTGTTTTTT.

A remark on this clone: This CDR3 is also generated by other DNA sequences in the sample. This sequence joins TRBV9 and TRBJ1-5, with TRBD1 matching 7 bases. V was clipped by 0 bases and J by 6 bases; unmatched bases: 3. The CDR3 runs to 14 residues. CDR1 is SGDLS and CDR2 is YYNGEE in the germline V gene. Written as DNA, the CDR3 is TGTGCCAGCAGCGTAGGACAGGGAGGTCAGCCCCAGCATTTT. This gives the protein CASSVGQGGQPQHF.

The J gene is TRBJ1-2, the V gene TRBV10-3, with 9 bases lining up with TRBD1. V was clipped by 7 bases and J by 7 bases; unmatched bases: 7. From germline, CDR1 is ENHRY and CDR2 SYGVKD. This CDR3 region has 13 residues. The CDR3 DNA sequence: TGTGCCATCACCTCACAGGGGGCTGGTGGCTACACCTTC. Protein: CAITSQGAGGYTF.

CDR3 loop: CASSERPDSNEQFF. The CDR3 region has the DNA TGTGCCAGCAGTGAGAGACCGGACTCCAATGAGCAGTTCTTC. This chain connects TRBV2 to TRBJ2-1, with a weak D call TRBD2 (5 bases). The V gene lost 3 bases and the J gene lost 6 bases, with 12 bases spanning the gap. The CDR3 totals 14 residues. Germline values: CDR1 SNHLY, CDR2 FYNNEI.

The chain employs TRBV2 and TRBJ2-3; TRBD1 aligns across 9 bases. The CDR3 spans 14 residues. Per the germline V gene, CDR1 is SNHLY and CDR2 is FYNNEI. V lost 8 bases and J lost 1; bases outside the gene matches: 4. CDR3 DNA: TGTGCCAGCCAACGGGACAGGGGCACAGATACGCAGTATTTT. It codes for CASQRDRGTDTQYF. The whole variable domain, remainder taken from reference TRBV2 and TRBJ2-3, is EPEVTQTPSHQVTQMGQEVILRCVPISNHLYFYWYRQILGQKVEFLVSFYNNEISEKSEIFDDQFSVERPDGSNFTLKIRSTKLEDSAMYFCASQRDRGTDTQYFGPGTRLTVL.

V gene TRBV19 combines with J gene TRBJ2-5, with 7 bases aligning to TRBD1. Germline CDR1 LNHDA, CDR2 SQIVND (reference sequence). The CDR3 runs 15 residues. V was clipped by 4 bases and J by 2 bases; unmatched bases: 7. The CDR3 DNA follows: TGTGCCAGTAGTAGCTTGGGGACAGTACAAGAGACCCAGTACTTC. Its protein is CASSSLGTVQETQYF.

The chain carries TRBV29-1 and TRBJ1-1, with 7 bases identical to TRBD1. Per the germline V gene, CDR1 is SQVTM and CDR2 is ANQGSEA. The V segment lost 3 bases and the J segment 0 bases; nucleotides outside the gene matches: 13. The CDR3 is made up of 17 amino acids. This chain's CDR3 is CSVEPRDSLSMNTEAFF. The CDR3 bases are TGCAGCGTTGAGCCCCGGGACAGCTTATCGATGAACACTGAAGCTTTCTTT.

This rearrangement joins TRBV6-2 or TRBV6-3 to TRBJ2-7; D call uncertain. Trimming took off 2 bases at V and 3 bases at J, with 17 bases between the two ends. The CDR3 is 16 residues long. The V gene's germline CDR1 is MNHEY and CDR2 SVGEGT. The CDR3 region is CASSYVLGAHFYEQYF. CDR3 DNA sequence: TGTGCCAGCAGTTACGTGTTGGGCGCCCATTTCTACGAGCAGTACTTC.

The chain has TRBV6-4 and TRBJ2-1; the match to TRBD1 covers 10 bases. The CDR3 extends over 14 amino acids. Germline trimming cut 6 bases from V and 12 bases from J; bases unmatched to any gene: 11. Germline CDR1 is MRHNA and CDR2 is SNTAGT. CDR3 region: CASRGQGPNGGQFF. DNA of the CDR3: TGTGCCAGCAGGGGACAGGGGCCGAATGGAGGGCAGTTCTTC.

The chain uses TRBV12-3 or TRBV12-4 and TRBJ2-5; D is perhaps TRBD1 (6 bases). The CDR3 is 13 residues long. V gave up 8 bases and J gave up 1 base, with 11 bases separating them. CDR3 nucleotide sequence: TGTGCCAGCGGTAGCAGGGGCCAAGAGACCCAGTACTTC. Protein product: CASGSRGQETQYF.

The V and J genes are TRBV6-5 and TRBJ1-3; maybe TRBD1 (5 bases). V shed 10 bases and J shed 3 bases, with 16 bases lying between them. CDR1 and CDR2 (germline): MNHEY, SVGAGI. The CDR3 totals 14 residues. Here the CDR3 DNA reads TGTGCCACCGCGGGGGTCAAAGGTGGAAACACCATATATTTT. Protein product: CATAGVKGGNTIYF.

The chain uses TRBV10-1 and TRBJ1-4; TRBD1 agrees at 7 bases. V trimming: 6 bases; J trimming: 2 bases; junction bases outside the gene matches: 3. Germline loops: CDR1 WNHNN, CDR2 SYGVQD (reference sequence). The CDR3 totals 14 residues. CDR3 nucleotides: TGCGCCAGCAGCCAGACAGGGACTAATGAAAAACTGTTTTTT. Encoded protein: CASSQTGTNEKLFF.

This sequence joins TRBV7-2 and TRBJ2-3; D is possibly TRBD2 (5 bases). Germline V gives CDR1 SGHTA, CDR2 FQGNSA. V shed 1 base and J shed 0 bases, with 11 bases lying between them. This CDR3 has 16 amino acids. The CDR3 here is CASSLVDYPSTDTQYF. CDR3 nucleotides: TGTGCCAGCAGCTTAGTAGACTACCCTAGCACAGATACGCAGTATTTT.

J is TRBJ1-2 and V is TRBV2; no clear D gene. Germline loops: CDR1 SNHLY, CDR2 FYNNEI. This CDR3 region has 14 residues. Trimming pared 2 bases from V and 5 bases from J, leaving 12 bases between. CDR3 residues: CASSESFSPYGYTF. CDR3 in DNA: TGTGCCAGCAGTGAAAGCTTCTCTCCGTATGGCTACACCTTC.

The V call is TRBV2, the J call TRBJ2-2; D perhaps matches TRBD1 (6 bases). Germline lookup yields CDR1 SNHLY and CDR2 FYNNEI. V gave up 3 bases and J gave up 0 bases, with 8 bases separating them. The CDR3 loop spans 15 amino acids. The CDR3 sequence: CASSEKGANTGELFF. CDR3 in DNA: TGTGCCAGCAGTGAGAAGGGGGCGAACACCGGGGAGCTGTTTTTT.

The chain recombines TRBV11-3 with TRBJ1-1, with 8 bases identical to TRBD1. V lost 3 bases, J lost 6 bases, and 6 bases stayed unmatched. Germline CDR1 SGHNT, CDR2 YENEEA. The CDR3 length is 14 residues. The CDR3 loop is CASSFARGRAEAFF. For the CDR3, the DNA is TGTGCCAGCAGCTTCGCCAGGGGGCGGGCTGAAGCTTTCTTT.

The CDR3 DNA is TGTGCCAGCGGGAGGGACGGAACCTACGAGCAGTACTTC. Translating it yields CASGRDGTYEQYF. This chain links TRBV6-5 with TRBJ2-7; the match to TRBD2 covers 7 bases. The germline V gene encodes CDR1 MNHEY and CDR2 SVGAGI. The V and J ends lost 8 bases and 2 bases, in that order; junction bases with no gene match: 6. The CDR3 loop spans 13 amino acids.

This rearrangement joins TRBV11-2 to TRBJ2-6; no clear D. CDR3 length: 18 amino acids. Germline CDR1 and CDR2: SGHAT and FQNNGV. The V gene lost 5 bases and the J gene lost 2 bases, with 19 bases spanning the gap. The CDR3 bases are TGTGCCAGCAGCCCACCTTTAAGTCCAGGAACTGGGGCCAACGTCCTGACTTTC. Its translation is CASSPPLSPGTGANVLTF.

Concerning this clone: Other DNA sequences in this sample translate to the same CDR3. V usage is TRBV18 and J usage is TRBJ2-1, with 10 bases lining up with TRBD2. After removal of 6 bases from V and 0 bases from J, the junction contained 2 bases not matched to a gene. Germline lookup yields CDR1 KGHSH and CDR2 LQKENI. The CDR3 runs to 15 residues. Here the CDR3 DNA reads TGTGCCAGCTCGCCTAGCGGGAGCTCCTACAATGAGCAGTTCTTC. It yields the protein CASSPSGSSYNEQFF.

This clone was picked up one time. CDR3 bases: TGTGCCAGTAGTCCGGGACAGGGGTGGGAAGCTTTCTTT. Encoded protein: CASSPGQGWEAFF. The chain couples TRBV19 to TRBJ1-1; the match to TRBD1 covers 10 bases. Germline CDR1 and CDR2: LNHDA and SQIVND (reference sequence). The CDR3 has 13 residues. The J segment lost 8 bases and the V segment lost 5 bases, leaving 5 bases of the junction unmatched.

The chain has TRBV7-9 and TRBJ1-2; 7 bases map to TRBD1. The germline V gene has CDR1 SEHNR and CDR2 FQNEAQ (reference sequence). J lost 0 bases, V lost 1 base, and 5 bases had no gene match. The CDR3 is made up of 16 amino acids. CDR3 sequence reads: CASSLGLGQSNYGYTF. The DNA for the CDR3 is TGTGCCAGCAGCTTAGGCCTGGGACAGTCTAACTATGGCTACACCTTC.

V and J are TRBV23-1 and TRBJ2-6; 7 nucleotides match TRBD2. TRBV23-1 belongs to the ORF category, with a function that is uncertain. Trimming removed 0 bases from V and 0 bases from J; junction bases left unmatched: 11. The length of the CDR3 is 20 residues. CDR3 amino acids: CASSQSPPGRVGSGANVLTF. The CDR3 DNA reads TGCGCCAGCAGTCAATCGCCCCCGGGGAGGGTTGGCTCTGGGGCCAACGTCCTGACTTTC.

This sequence joins TRBV4-3 and TRBJ2-1; 9 positions agree with TRBD2. V lost 1 base and J lost 7; bases outside the gene matches: 14. Germline-derived CDR1 and CDR2 are LGHNA and YSLEER. This CDR3 contains 18 residues. The CDR3 nucleotides are TGCGCCAGCAGCCAAGGATCCATTGGCGGGAGGGCCCGGAATGAGCAGTTCTTC. Residues: CASSQGSIGGRARNEQFF.

The V call is TRBV9, the J call TRBJ1-1; 10 nucleotides match TRBD1. Germline V lookup: CDR1 SGDLS, CDR2 YYNGEE. The CDR3 contains 16 residues. J gave up 3 bases and V 3 bases, and 8 bases lay outside the gene matches. Written as DNA, the CDR3 is TGTGCCAGCAGCGGAAGACAGGGGGCTGGACACACTGAAGCTTTCTTT. Encoded protein: CASSGRQGAGHTEAFF.

The chain couples TRBV14 to TRBJ2-7; D possibly corresponds to TRBD1 (6 bases). CDR1 SGHDN and CDR2 FVKESK come from the germline V gene. The CDR3 has 13 amino acids. The V end was cut by 4 bases, the J end by 3 bases, with 10 bases between. CDR3 region: CASSRGHYYEQYV. The CDR3 bases are TGTGCCAGCAGCCGGGGACATTACTACGAGCAGTACGTC.